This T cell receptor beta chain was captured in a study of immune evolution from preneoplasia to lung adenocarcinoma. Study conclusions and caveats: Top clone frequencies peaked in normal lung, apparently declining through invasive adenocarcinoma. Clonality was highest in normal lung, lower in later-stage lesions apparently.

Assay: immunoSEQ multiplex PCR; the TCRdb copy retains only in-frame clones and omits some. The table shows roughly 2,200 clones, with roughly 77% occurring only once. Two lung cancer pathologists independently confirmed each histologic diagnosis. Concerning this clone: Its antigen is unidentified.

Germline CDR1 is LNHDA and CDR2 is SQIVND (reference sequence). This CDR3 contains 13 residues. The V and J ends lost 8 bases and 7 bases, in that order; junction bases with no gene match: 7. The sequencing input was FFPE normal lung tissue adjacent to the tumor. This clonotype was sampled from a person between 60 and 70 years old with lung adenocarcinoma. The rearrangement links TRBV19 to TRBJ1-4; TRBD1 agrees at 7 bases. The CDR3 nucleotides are TGTGCCAGTTCGACAGGGCTAGGTGAAAAACTGTTTTTT. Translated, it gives CASSTGLGEKLFF.